Shown below are 27 T cell receptor beta chains from a single sample sequenced in a study of blood T cell repertoires in COVID-19. Assay: immunoSEQ multiplex PCR; the TCRdb copy retains only in-frame clones and omits some. The table has approximately 300,000 clones, roughly 89% seen once; the top ten hold about 1.7%. The sequenced sample consisted of peripheral blood. These receptor sequences come from a woman between 25 and 40 years old with COVID-19, enrolled during active disease.

The rearrangement joins TRBV5-1 to TRBJ1-4, with TRBD1 matching 7 bases. Germline-derived CDR1 and CDR2 are SGHRS and YFSETQ. With 7 bases clipped from V and 5 bases from J, the junction kept 11 bases outside the gene matches. The CDR3 contains 15 residues. DNA for the CDR3: TGCGCCAGCGGAGGCTCGGGACAGACAAATGAAAAACTGTTTTTT. This sequence encodes CASGGSGQTNEKLFF. The full variable domain, rest sourced from reference TRBV5-1 and TRBJ1-4, is KAGVTQTPRYLIKTRGQQVTLSCSPISGHRSVSWYQQTPGQGLQFLFEYFSETQRNKGNFPGRFSGRQFSNSRSEMNVSTLELGDSALYLCASGGSGQTNEKLFFGSGTQLSVL.

This clone appeared a few times. The chain recombines TRBV7-9 with TRBJ2-7, with 8 nucleotides matching TRBD1. Trimming at V came to 4 bases and at J to 3 bases, leaving 8 bases not matched to a gene. The germline V gene has CDR1 SEHNR and CDR2 FQNEAQ (reference sequence). The CDR3 contains 15 residues. CDR3 loop: CASSSGQGRFYEQYF. In DNA, the CDR3 is TGTGCCAGCAGCTCTGGACAGGGCCGTTTCTACGAGCAGTACTTC.

This chain connects TRBV4-2 to TRBJ1-6; D is possibly TRBD1 (5 bases). Germline lookup yields CDR1 LGHNA and CDR2 YNFKEQ. This CDR3 has 17 residues. Trimming stripped 2 bases from V and 11 bases from J, with 22 bases between. The CDR3 bases are TGTGCCAGCAGCCAACCTGTCGGGACTGCCAGCGGGGCACCCCTCCACTTT. Amino acid sequence: CASSQPVGTASGAPLHF.

The V gene is TRBV4-2, the J gene TRBJ2-2; 9 nucleotides match TRBD1. The CDR3 spans 18 residues. V was pared by 2 bases and J by 6 bases, with 13 bases of the junction left unmatched. From germline, CDR1 is LGHNA and CDR2 YNFKEQ. The CDR3 DNA follows: TGTGCCAGCAGCCAACGTGAATTGGGACAGGGCCACGCCGGGGAGCTGTTTTTT. It translates to CASSQRELGQGHAGELFF.

The chain couples TRBV7-9 to TRBJ1-3; a weak D match, TRBD1 (6 bases). The CDR3 is made up of 15 amino acids. Germline CDR1 SEHNR, CDR2 FQNEAQ (reference sequence). V lost 6 bases, J lost 4 bases, and 16 bases lay in between. CDR3 in amino acids: CASSPKNRVGNTIYF. CDR3 DNA: TGTGCCAGCAGTCCTAAAAACAGGGTGGGAAACACCATATATTTT.

V and J are TRBV28 and TRBJ2-1, with 8 bases fitting TRBD2. The CDR3 has 17 amino acids. CDR1 MDHEN and CDR2 SYDVKM come from the germline V gene. The ends lost 4 bases at V and 3 bases at J; junction bases unmatched: 11. The DNA of the CDR3 is TGTGCCAGCAGTTCCCAGACCGGGACTAGGTTCTACAATGAGCAGTTCTTC. It encodes CASSSQTGTRFYNEQFF.

The CDR3 region is CASSQPGHPSSGNTIYF. The DNA for the CDR3 is TGTGCCAGCAGCCAGCCGGGACACCCGAGCTCTGGAAACACCATATATTTT. The chain employs TRBV3-1 (or the pseudogene TRBV3-2) and TRBJ1-3, with D perhaps matching TRBD1 (6 bases). V lost 3 bases and J 0 bases, leaving 15 bases between the germline ends. Germline lookup yields CDR1 LGHDT and CDR2 YNNKEL (reference sequence). The CDR3 runs 17 residues.

The CDR3 reads CASRFRSTDTQYF. In DNA, the CDR3 is TGTGCCAGCAGATTCCGGAGCACAGATACGCAGTATTTT. The J gene is TRBJ2-3, the V gene TRBV7-9, with D uncertain. The CDR3 runs to 13 residues. CDR1 is SEHNR and CDR2 is FQNEAQ in the germline V gene (reference sequence). Deletions cut 6 bases from V and 0 bases from J, with 7 bases between.

The V and J genes are TRBV4-1 and TRBJ1-4; D is perhaps TRBD1 (5 bases). CDR3 length: 14 residues. V was clipped by 7 bases and J by 5 bases, with 14 bases between them. Germline-derived CDR1 and CDR2 are MGHRA and YSYEKL. This CDR3 is CASTYPGKNEKLFF. The CDR3, as DNA: TGCGCCAGCACCTATCCAGGGAAAAATGAAAAACTGTTTTTT.

The chain recombines TRBV3-1 (or the pseudogene TRBV3-2) with TRBJ1-6, with a weak D call TRBD1 (6 bases). Trimming cost V 0 bases and J 0 bases, with 12 bases left between them. CDR3 size: 18 residues. Germline-derived CDR1 and CDR2 are LGHDT and YNNKEL (reference sequence). Here the CDR3 DNA reads TGTGCCAGCAGCCAAGACAGGGGCCTGAGCTCCTATAATTCACCCCTCCACTTT. Protein sequence: CASSQDRGLSSYNSPLHF.

This chain connects TRBV11-2 to TRBJ2-2; a weak D match, TRBD2 (5 bases). V dropped 3 bases and J dropped 7 bases, with 12 bases sitting between them. The germline CDR1 and CDR2 sequences are SGHAT and FQNNGV. This CDR3 region has 14 residues. CDR3 coding DNA: TGTGCCAGCAGCTTCGAGGGTGGGTTCGGGGAGCTGTTTTTT. It codes for CASSFEGGFGELFF.

The J gene is TRBJ2-7, the V gene TRBV6-5; 12 nucleotides align to TRBD1. Germline V CDR1 and CDR2: MNHEY, SVGAGI. V dropped 6 bases and J dropped 5; count of bases not matched to a gene: 2. The CDR3 sequence is 13 residues long. The CDR3 protein is CASSGTGGHEQYF. CDR3 bases: TGTGCCAGCAGCGGGACAGGGGGCCACGAGCAGTACTTC.

CDR3 nucleotide sequence: TGTGCCAGCAGCTTGGAGGGACTAATATCAGGGTCGGAGACCCAGTACTTC. Amino acid sequence: CASSLEGLISGSETQYF. The chain combines TRBV5-6 with TRBJ2-5; 7 bases are a match to TRBD2. The germline V gene encodes CDR1 SGHDT and CDR2 YYEEEE. Trimming cost V 0 bases and J 5 bases; bases outside gene matches: 13. The CDR3 is 17 residues long. Full variable domain (missing parts from reference TRBV5-6 and TRBJ2-5): DAGVTQSPTHLIKTRGQQVTLRCSPKSGHDTVSWYQQALGQGPQFIFQYYEEEERQRGNFPDRFSGHQFPNYSSELNVNALLLGDSALYLCASSLEGLISGSETQYFGPGTRLLVL.

In DNA, the CDR3 is TGTGCCAGCAGTGAAGGACAGGGGGCCAATCAGCCCCAGCATTTT. Translating gives CASSEGQGANQPQHF. The chain couples TRBV25-1 to TRBJ1-5; 11 bases are a match to TRBD1. The V segment lost 2 bases and the J segment 3 bases; nucleotides outside the gene matches: 0. The CDR3 totals 15 residues. Germline CDR1 MGHDK, CDR2 SYGVNS.

This clone was found once. The junction departs from germline at one end; a sequencing error may be responsible. The chain employs TRBV20-1 and TRBJ1-6; 8 nucleotides line up with TRBD1. CDR3 length: 11 amino acids. Germline values: CDR1 DFQATT, CDR2 SNEGSKA (reference sequence). This chain's CDR3 is CSARPTGEFIF. The CDR3 bases are TGCAGTGCCAGACCGACAGGGGAGTTTATCTTT.

Comments on this clone: A much larger clonotype is one base distant, so this may be a read error. The sample contains more than one DNA sequence encoding this CDR3. The genes are TRBV18 and TRBJ1-5, with 10 positions matching TRBD1. V lost 6 bases and J lost 4; bases outside the gene matches: 3. CDR3 length: 14 residues. The germline CDR1 and CDR2 sequences are KGHSH and LQKENI. The CDR3 reads CASSPGQGNQPQHF. Written as DNA, the CDR3 is TGTGCCAGCTCCCCGGGACAGGGGAATCAGCCCCAGCATTTT.

The chain combines TRBV7-9 with TRBJ2-3, with 8 nucleotides matching TRBD1. This CDR3 has 13 residues. Germline-derived CDR1 and CDR2 are SEHNR and FQNEAQ (reference sequence). In nucleotides, the CDR3 is TGTACACCGACAGGGGATCAGGGGGATACGCAGTATTTT. Translation: CTPTGDQGDTQYF.

This rearrangement joins TRBV5-4 to TRBJ1-2; possible D gene TRBD1, 5 bases. CDR3 length equals 14 residues. CDR1 is SGHNT and CDR2 is YYREEE in the germline V gene (reference sequence). The V end was cut by 5 bases, the J end by 14 bases, with 25 bases between. DNA of the CDR3: TGTGCCAGCAGTTATCCCTCGCGGGGGTGGGCGCTAACCTTC. It codes for CASSYPSRGWALTF. Variable domain in full (rest from reference TRBV5-4 and TRBJ1-2): ETGVTQSPTHLIKTRGQQVTLRCSSQSGHNTVSWYQQALGQGPQFIFQYYREEENGRGNFPPRFSGLQFPNYSSELNVNALELDDSALYLCASSYPSRGWALTFGSGTRLTVV.

This clone has only one observation. The V and J genes are TRBV14 and TRBJ2-1, with 10 positions matching TRBD2. Germline-derived CDR1 and CDR2 are SGHDN and FVKESK. The CDR3 extends over 16 amino acids. Trimming removed 1 base from V and 4 bases from J; junction bases left unmatched: 4. CDR3 sequence: CASSQGLAGGYNEQFF. The CDR3 DNA reads TGTGCCAGCAGCCAAGGGTTAGCGGGGGGATACAATGAGCAGTTCTTC. Variable domain in full (rest from reference TRBV14 and TRBJ2-1): EAGVTQFPSHSVIEKGQTVTLRCDPISGHDNLYWYRRVMGKEIKFLLHFVKESKQDESGMPNNRFLAERTGGTYSTLKVQPAELEDSGVYFCASSQGLAGGYNEQFFGPGTRLTVL.

This rearrangement joins TRBV19 to TRBJ2-7; D unresolved. V was clipped by 3 bases and J by 0 bases, with 9 bases between them. The CDR3 is made up of 14 amino acids. Germline V CDR1 and CDR2: LNHDA, SQIVND (reference sequence). The CDR3 region has the DNA TGTGCCAGTAGTATTATGGCAGGCTCCTACGAGCAGTACTTC. Translating it yields CASSIMAGSYEQYF.

The chain couples TRBV5-1 to TRBJ2-2; the D gene is possibly TRBD2 (5 bases). This CDR3 is built from 12 residues. V was clipped by 1 base and J by 8 bases, with 6 bases between them. CDR1 and CDR2 (germline): SGHRS, YFSETQ. CDR3 in amino acids: CASSLSGGELFF. The CDR3 DNA reads as TGCGCCAGCAGCTTGTCGGGAGGGGAGCTGTTTTTT. Combining the CDR3 with reference TRBV5-1 and TRBJ2-2 gives the whole variable domain KAGVTQTPRYLIKTRGQQVTLSCSPISGHRSVSWYQQTPGQGLQFLFEYFSETQRNKGNFPGRFSGRQFSNSRSEMNVSTLELGDSALYLCASSLSGGELFFGEGSRLTVL.

V gene TRBV2 combines with J gene TRBJ1-2; a possible D gene is TRBD1 (5 bases). Germline V gene data show CDR1 as SNHLY and CDR2 as FYNNEI. The CDR3 runs to 12 residues. Trimming left V 10 bases short and J 4 bases short, with 13 bases between. The CDR3 sequence is CANSGNSYGYTF. The DNA of the CDR3 is TGTGCCAACTCAGGGAACTCCTATGGCTACACCTTC.

The chain is built from TRBV7-9 and TRBJ2-5; tentative D call: TRBD1 (6 bases). CDR3 size: 12 residues. Germline CDR1 SEHNR, CDR2 FQNEAQ (reference sequence). V dropped 8 bases and J dropped 4 bases, with 11 bases sitting between them. CDR3 DNA sequence: TGTGCCAGCCAAGTAGGGGGAGAGACCCAGTACTTC. The encoded protein is CASQVGGETQYF.

This clone was detected a few times. The V call is TRBV3-1 (or the pseudogene TRBV3-2), the J call TRBJ2-5; 10 bases fit TRBD2. The CDR3 spans 13 residues. CDR1 is LGHDT and CDR2 is YNNKEL in the germline V gene (reference sequence). The V gene end was trimmed by 7 bases and the J gene end by 4 bases; junction bases not matched to a gene: 3. In DNA, the CDR3 is TGTGCCAGCACTCAGCGGGGGGGAGAGACCCAGTACTTC. This sequence encodes CASTQRGGETQYF.

V is TRBV28 and J is TRBJ1-2; weak D call: TRBD1 (5 bases). Trimming removed 2 bases at V and 8 bases at J, with 12 bases between. Germline CDR1 reads MDHEN; CDR2 reads SYDVKM. This CDR3 is built from 13 residues. CDR3 loop: CASSLGGGPGYTF. The CDR3 nucleotides are TGTGCCAGCAGTTTAGGCGGGGGTCCGGGCTACACCTTC.

The chain uses TRBV4-2 and TRBJ1-2; D is unresolved. The V gene lost 0 bases and the J gene lost 4 bases, with 9 bases spanning the gap. The germline gives CDR1 LGHNA, CDR2 YNFKEQ. The CDR3 consists of 14 residues. This chain's CDR3 is CASSQDPVPYGYTF. The CDR3 DNA sequence: TGTGCCAGCAGCCAAGATCCGGTCCCCTATGGCTACACCTTC.

This sequence joins TRBV28 and TRBJ1-4; TRBD1 matches 9 bases. The V gene's germline CDR1 is MDHEN and CDR2 SYDVKM. The CDR3 extends over 15 amino acids. V was pared by 8 bases and J by 8 bases, with 12 bases of the junction left unmatched. Here the CDR3 reads CASSQWGTGQEKLFF. In DNA form, the CDR3 reads TGTGCCAGCTCCCAATGGGGGACAGGGCAAGAAAAACTGTTTTTT.